This TCR beta chain was identified in a study of T cell clones after liver transplantation. The wider study: Liver transplant recipients had immunosuppression withdrawal attempted within 2 years. Blood was drawn pre-transplant, before withdrawal, and after full or failed withdrawal.

Unstimulated PBMCs were sorted into CD3+CD4+ and CD3+CD8+ populations. Notes on the study in general: Migration into the graft, not deletion, may explain lost graft donor-reactive T cells.

Profiled with immunoSEQ multiplex PCR; TCRdb holds only in-frame clones, not every one. Here the sample spans around 110,000 clones, approximately 90% being singletons. About this clone: Its target is not known.

Germline assignment: CDR1 MDHEN and CDR2 SYDVKM. V was pared by 2 bases and J by 4 bases, with 12 bases of the junction left unmatched. CDR3 length: 18 residues. This clonotype originated in a human patient who received a liver transplant. The graft donor may be the source of some T cells. This sample comprised CD4+ T cells from blood, obtained 12 months after liver transplant. This sequence joins TRBV28 and TRBJ2-7; TRBD2 agrees at 12 bases. Here the CDR3 reads CASSLASGRDLQAYEQYF. In DNA form, the CDR3 reads TGTGCCAGCAGTTTAGCTAGCGGGAGGGACCTTCAAGCATACGAGCAGTACTTC.